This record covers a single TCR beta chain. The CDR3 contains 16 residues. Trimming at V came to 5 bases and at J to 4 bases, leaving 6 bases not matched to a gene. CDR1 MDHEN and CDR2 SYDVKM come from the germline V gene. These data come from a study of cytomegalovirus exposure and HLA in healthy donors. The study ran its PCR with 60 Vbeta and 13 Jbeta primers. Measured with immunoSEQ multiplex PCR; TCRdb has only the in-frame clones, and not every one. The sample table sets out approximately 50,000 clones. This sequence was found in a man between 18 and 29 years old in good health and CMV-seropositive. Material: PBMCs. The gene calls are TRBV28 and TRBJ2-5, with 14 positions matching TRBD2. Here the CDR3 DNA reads TGTGCCAGCAGTCTCGGGACTAGCGGGAGTGTAGAGACCCAGTACTTC. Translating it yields CASSLGTSGSVETQYF. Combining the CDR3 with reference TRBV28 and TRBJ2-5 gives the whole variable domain DVKVTQSSRYLVKRTGEKVFLECVQDMDHENMFWYRQDPGLGLRLIYFSYDVKMKEKGDIPEGYSVSREKKERFSLILESASTNQTSMYLCASSLGTSGSVETQYFGPGTRLLVL.